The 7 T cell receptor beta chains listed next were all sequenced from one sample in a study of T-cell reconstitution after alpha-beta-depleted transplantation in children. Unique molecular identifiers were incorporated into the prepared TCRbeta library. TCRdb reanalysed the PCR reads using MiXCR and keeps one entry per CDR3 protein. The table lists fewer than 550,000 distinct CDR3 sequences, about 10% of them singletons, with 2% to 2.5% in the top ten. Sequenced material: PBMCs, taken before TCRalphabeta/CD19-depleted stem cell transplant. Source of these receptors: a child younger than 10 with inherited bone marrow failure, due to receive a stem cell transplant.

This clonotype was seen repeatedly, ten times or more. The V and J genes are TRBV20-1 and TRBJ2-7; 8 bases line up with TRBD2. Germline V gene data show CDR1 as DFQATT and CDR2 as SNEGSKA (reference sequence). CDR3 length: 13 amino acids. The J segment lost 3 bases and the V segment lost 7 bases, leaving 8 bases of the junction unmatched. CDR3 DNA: TGCAGTGTTCCGCGGGAGGAGGTCTACGAGCAGTACTTC. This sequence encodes CSVPREEVYEQYF.

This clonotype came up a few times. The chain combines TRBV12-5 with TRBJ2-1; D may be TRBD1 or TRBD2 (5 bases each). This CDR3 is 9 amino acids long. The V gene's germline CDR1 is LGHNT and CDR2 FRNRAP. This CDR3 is CAEGFEQFF. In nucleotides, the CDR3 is TGTGCCGAGGGGTTTGAGCAGTTCTTC.

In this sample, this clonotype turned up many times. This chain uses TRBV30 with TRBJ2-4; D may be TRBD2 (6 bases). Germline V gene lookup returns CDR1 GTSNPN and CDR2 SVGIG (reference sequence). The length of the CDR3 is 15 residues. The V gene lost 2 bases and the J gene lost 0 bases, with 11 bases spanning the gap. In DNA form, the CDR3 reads TGTGCCTGGAGTCAACCGGGACTAGCCAAAAACATTCAGTACTTC. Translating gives CAWSQPGLAKNIQYF. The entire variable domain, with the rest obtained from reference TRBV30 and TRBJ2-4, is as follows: SQTIHQWPATLVQPVGSPLSLECTVEGTSNPNLYWYRQAAGRGLQLLFYSVGIGQISSEVPQNLSASRPQDRQFILSSKKLLLSDSGFYLCAWSQPGLAKNIQYFGAGTRLSVL.

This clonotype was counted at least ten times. Written as DNA, the CDR3 is TGTGCCAGCAGCTTAACTAGCGGATCCTCGGCAGAGACCCAGTACTTC. Translating gives CASSLTSGSSAETQYF. The chain joins TRBV7-9 to TRBJ2-5, with 8 bases that match TRBD2. V lost 2 bases, J lost 4 bases, and 9 bases stayed unmatched. This CDR3 is 16 amino acids long. Germline CDR1 SEHNR, CDR2 FQNEAQ (reference sequence).

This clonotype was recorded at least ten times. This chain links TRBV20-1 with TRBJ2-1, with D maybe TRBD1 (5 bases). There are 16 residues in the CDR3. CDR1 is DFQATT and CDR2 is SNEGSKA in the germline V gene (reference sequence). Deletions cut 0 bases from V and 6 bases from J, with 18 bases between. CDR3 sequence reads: CSARDEGARAFNEQFF. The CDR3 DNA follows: TGCAGTGCTAGAGATGAAGGGGCACGGGCCTTCAATGAGCAGTTCTTC.

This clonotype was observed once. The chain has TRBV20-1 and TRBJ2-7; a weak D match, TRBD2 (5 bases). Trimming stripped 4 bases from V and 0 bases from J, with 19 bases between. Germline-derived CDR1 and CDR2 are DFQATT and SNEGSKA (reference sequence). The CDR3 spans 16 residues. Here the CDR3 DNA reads TGCAGTGCTAAGAGGGCTCCCCAGGCGATCTCCTACGAGCAGTACTTC. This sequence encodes CSAKRAPQAISYEQYF.

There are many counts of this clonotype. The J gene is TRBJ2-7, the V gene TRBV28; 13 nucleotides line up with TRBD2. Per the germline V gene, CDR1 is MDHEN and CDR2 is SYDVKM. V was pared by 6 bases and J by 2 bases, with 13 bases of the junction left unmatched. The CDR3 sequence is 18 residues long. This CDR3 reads CASSTLSRTSGSPYEQYF. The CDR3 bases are TGTGCCAGCAGCACACTTAGTAGGACTAGCGGGAGTCCCTACGAGCAGTACTTC.